Described below is a single T cell receptor beta chain sequence and its context. Its antigen is as yet unknown. TCRdb re-called the reads with MiXCR, one entry per CDR3 protein. Counted here are 10,000 or so distinct CDR3 sequences, under 20% occurring once; the ten biggest clones make up about 1.2%. The source of the sample is a study of liver allograft versus peripheral blood T cells. Study-wide background: Repertoires from peripheral blood of liver transplant recipients were compared with those inside their transplanted livers. Study-level results: It was reported that the T cell receptor repertoires found inside liver allografts differed from those that were detected in peripheral blood.

This sequence was found in a human patient who had a liver transplant. The graft donor may have contributed some T cells.

This CDR3 is CASSLDRVDTQYF. The CDR3 nucleotides are TGTGCCAGCAGCTTGGACAGGGTCGATACGCAGTATTTT. V and J are TRBV5-6 and TRBJ2-3, with D possibly matching TRBD1 (6 bases). Germline CDR1 and CDR2: SGHDT and YYEEEE. The CDR3 is 13 amino acids. V lost 0 bases and J lost 6, with 8 bases in between.